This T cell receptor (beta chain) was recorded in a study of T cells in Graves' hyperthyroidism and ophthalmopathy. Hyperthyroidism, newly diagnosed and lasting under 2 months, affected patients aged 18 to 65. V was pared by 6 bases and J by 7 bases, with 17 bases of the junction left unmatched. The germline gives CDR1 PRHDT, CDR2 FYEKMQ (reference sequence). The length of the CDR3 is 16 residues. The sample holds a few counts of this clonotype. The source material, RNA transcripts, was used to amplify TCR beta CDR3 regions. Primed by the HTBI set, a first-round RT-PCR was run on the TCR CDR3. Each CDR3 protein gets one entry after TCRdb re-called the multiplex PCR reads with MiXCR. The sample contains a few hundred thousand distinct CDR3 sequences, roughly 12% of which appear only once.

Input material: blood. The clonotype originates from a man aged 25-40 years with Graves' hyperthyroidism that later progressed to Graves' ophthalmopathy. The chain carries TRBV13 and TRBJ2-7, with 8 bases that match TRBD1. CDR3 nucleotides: TGTGCCAGCAGGGAGGGAGGCGGGACAGGATTACTGGAGCAGTACTTC. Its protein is CASREGGGTGLLEQYF.